Below, one T cell receptor (beta chain) is given with its context. This clone has a single count. What this receptor recognizes is not known. No clone much larger than this one lies a single base away; base qualities are absent. The collaborating institutions used their own protocols to collect whole blood in K2EDTA tubes. For TCRbeta analysis, collaborator samples were shipped as frozen whole blood, as isolated PBMCs, or as DNA extracted from either sample type. TCRbeta CDR3 regions were amplified from genomic DNA by means of the immunoSEQ Assay, a bias-controlled multiplex PCR. From the authors' description of their analysis: Within the assay, amplification of reference gene primers was used to estimate how many nucleated cells each sample contained. Sequence reads were collapsed and filtered to measure the absolute abundance of every unique TCRbeta CDR3 rearrangement. For each sample, productive Simpson clonality was calculated as the square root of Simpson's diversity index across productive rearrangements. TCRdb took over this immuneACCESS table, retaining in-frame rearrangements with V and J assigned. Such tables are incomplete; in checked studies, under half of the missing clones stem from an unresolved V gene, and the remainder is unexplained. V, J and clone size are taken as reported in that table, and D and trimming were inferred from the DNA itself. The sample yields about 42,000 clones; 70% to 80% were counted once. The ten largest make up approximately 30% of the sample.

Measured from the cysteine to the phenylalanine, the CDR3 is 17 residues long. The entry retains the CDR3 DNA only, 51 bases that are in frame from base 1. Unmatched junction bases come to 10, with V trimmed by 3 bases and J by 2 bases. The CDR1 and CDR2 encoded by the germline V gene are SGDLS and YYNGEE. This sample is drawn from a study of blood T cell repertoires in COVID-19 (dated by TCRdb to 2018 to 2021). Notes on the research overall: The collaborator samples originated in the United States, Italy and Spain and spanned the acute and convalescent phases of COVID-19. The material from the prospective study consisted of cDNA or gDNA derived from T cells, B-cell-depleted T cells, or PBMCs. Subjects who had been exposed to COVID-19, were actively infected with it, or had recovered from it provided the deeply sampled blood TCRbeta repertoires that made up the dataset. The repertoires were released in a freely available public database meant as a resource for research on the immune response to SARS-CoV-2. Samples were obtained from the ongoing ImmuneRACE study (first 160 participants) and from about 1,300 subjects provided by 6 global collaborators. Sample metadata almost always included a de-identified subject ID, COVID-19 status, age in years and sex. HLA class I and class II types, where available, came from metadata supplied by the sample provider rather than from assay-based typing.

What the study reported, not specific to this receptor: The amount of clinical and demographic metadata varied by source and participant and was provided uncurated.

The sequencing input was peripheral blood. Rearrangement joined TRBV9 to TRBJ2-1, and 8 junctional nucleotides match TRBD2. This sequence was found in a woman between 70 and 85 years old with acute or convalescent COVID-19. The CDR3 reads as follows: CASSGIIAGGTYNEQFF. The nucleotides read TGTGCCAGCAGCGGGATTATTGCGGGGGGAACCTACAATGAGCAGTTCTTC. Reference TRBV9 and TRBJ2-1 genes cover what lies past the CDR3, so the full variable domain is DSGVTQTPKHLITATGQRVTLRCSPRSGDLSVYWYQQSLDQGLQFLIQYYNGEERAKGNILERFSAQQFPDLHSELNLSSLELGDSALYFCASSGIIAGGTYNEQFFGPGTRLTVL.